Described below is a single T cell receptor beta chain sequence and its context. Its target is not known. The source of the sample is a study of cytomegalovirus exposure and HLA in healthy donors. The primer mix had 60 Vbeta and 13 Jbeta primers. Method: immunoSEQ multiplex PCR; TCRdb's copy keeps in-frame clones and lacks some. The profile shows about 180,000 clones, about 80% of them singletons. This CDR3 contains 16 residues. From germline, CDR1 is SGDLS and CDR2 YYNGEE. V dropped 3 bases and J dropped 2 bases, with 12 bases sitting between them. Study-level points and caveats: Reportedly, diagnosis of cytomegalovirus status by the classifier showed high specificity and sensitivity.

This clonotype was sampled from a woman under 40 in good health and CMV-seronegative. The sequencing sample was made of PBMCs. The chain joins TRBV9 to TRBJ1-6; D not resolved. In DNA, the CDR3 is TGTGCCAGCAGCGCGAGAATGAGCCCCTATAATTCACCCCTCCACTTT. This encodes CASSARMSPYNSPLHF.